Listed below are T cell receptor beta chains from one sample, sequenced in a study of T cells in localized non-small cell lung cancer. Using immunoSEQ multiplex PCR, the repertoire was profiled, and TCRdb retains in-frame clones only, with some absent. The sample carries about 3,400 clones, under 30% recorded once. The sample was lung tumor tissue, taken before any cancer treatment. The receptor set was obtained from a female donor at least 60 years old with stage I lung adenocarcinoma. The CDR3 runs from the conserved cysteine through the conserved F or W. D genes are given only for firm matches. Only part of the rows carry a size: once, few, many, or a class if the clone is expanded.

clone size	D gene	V gene	J gene	CDR3 DNA	CDR3 protein
medium-sized	TRBD2	TRBV11-3	TRBJ2-3	TGTGCCAGCAGCTTAGTTTCTGGCGGGGGGGCTGGAGATACGCAGTATTTT	CASSLVSGGGAGDTQYF
few	TRBD1	TRBV11-3	TRBJ2-7	TGTGCCAGCAGCCCTGGGGGACAGGGGAGAGGCGAGCAGTACTTC	CASSPGGQGRGEQYF
.	.	TRBV5-1	TRBJ2-6	TGCGCCAGCAGCCCCCCGGACAGCTCTGGGGCCAACGTCCTGACTTTC	CASSPPDSSGANVLTF
.	.	TRBV30	TRBJ1-6	TGTGCCTGCCGGGGCGGCACACGGAATTCACCCCTCCACTTT	CACRGGTRNSPLHF
few	TRBD1	TRBV9	TRBJ1-1	TGTGCCAGCAGCTCGACAGGGGGCAGCGCTGAAGCTTTCTTT	CASSSTGGSAEAFF
.	TRBD2	TRBV11-3	TRBJ2-5	TGTGCCAGCAGCTTGGCGGGGGGGAGAGAGACCCAGTACTTC	CASSLAGGRETQYF
.	TRBD1	TRBV10-2	TRBJ2-1	TGCGCCAGCAGCGGGTTCGGGACAGGGGACTATAATGAGCAGTTCTTC	CASSGFGTGDYNEQFF
few	TRBD1	TRBV15	TRBJ2-7	TGTGCCACCAGCACGAGGGTGACAGGGGACGAGCAGTACTTC	CATSTRVTGDEQYF
few	TRBD1	TRBV2	TRBJ1-6	TGTGCCAGCAGCGCCCGGGACAGGATTGCACCCCTCCACTTT	CASSARDRIAPLHF
many	.	TRBV11-3	TRBJ1-2	TGTGCCAGCAGCTTGGGAACAGGGTCATATGGCTACACCTTC	CASSLGTGSYGYTF
few	.	TRBV19	TRBJ2-2	TGTGCCAGTAGTCTCTCCATCGCCGGGGAGCTGTTTTTT	CASSLSIAGELFF
few	TRBD2	TRBV11-3	TRBJ2-2	TGTGCCAGCAGCTTTGTAATAGCGGGGGAAGGGGAGCTGTTTTTT	CASSFVIAGEGELFF
few	.	TRBV11-3	TRBJ1-1	TGTGCCAGCAGCTTGACCAGAGTGAACACTGAAGCTTTCTTT	CASSLTRVNTEAFF
.	TRBD1	TRBV25-1	TRBJ2-5	TGTGCCAGCAGAGAGACAGGGTATGAGACCCAGTACTTC	CASRETGYETQYF
medium-sized	TRBD1	TRBV11-3	TRBJ1-4	TGTGCCAGCAGCCCATCCAGGGGGCGAGGAGTAGAGAAACTGTTTTTT	CASSPSRGRGVEKLFF
.	.	TRBV30	TRBJ2-7	TGTGCCTGGAGGGGGACGACAGGCGCTAGGTCTGAGCAGTACTTC	CAWRGTTGARSEQYF
.	TRBD1	TRBV18	TRBJ1-1	TGTGCCAGCTCAAATTCCGGGACAGCATGGGCTGAAGCTTTCTTT	CASSNSGTAWAEAFF
few	.	TRBV6-8	TRBJ2-7	TGTGCCACCTCACGGAGTCTGGTCTACGAGCAGTACTTC	CATSRSLVYEQYF
.	.	TRBV11-3	TRBJ2-1	TGTGCCAGCAGCTTAGAGAACCAAGCAAATGAGCAGTTCTTC	CASSLENQANEQFF
few	.	TRBV29-1	TRBJ1-1	TGCAGCGTTGGGTCAGGGTGGCCGAACACTGAAGCTTTCTTT	CSVGSGWPNTEAFF
.	.	TRBV25-1	TRBJ1-1	TGTGCCAGCAGTGAATATAAAGGGGGTTGGACTGAAGCTTTCTTT	CASSEYKGGWTEAFF
.	.	TRBV11-3	TRBJ1-2	TGTGCCAGCAGCTTAATTTCGACAGCCGCCCATGGCTACACCTTC	CASSLISTAAHGYTF
.	.	TRBV6-8	TRBJ2-7	TGTGCCAGCAGCTACAGGGGGGGGCTCGACGAGCAGTACTTC	CASSYRGGLDEQYF
.	.	TRBV18	TRBJ1-1	TGTGCCAGCTCACCAAGGGACACTGAAGCTTTCTTT	CASSPRDTEAFF
medium-sized	.	TRBV11-3	TRBJ1-2	TGTGCCAGCAGCTTATCCCTGACAGTTCCTTATGGCTACACCTTC	CASSLSLTVPYGYTF
few	TRBD1	TRBV11-3	TRBJ1-5	TGTGCCAGCAGCCTCCGACCGGGACAGGGTTATAGCAATCAGCCCCAGCATTTT	CASSLRPGQGYSNQPQHF
.	TRBD1	TRBV18	TRBJ2-5	TGTGCCAGCTCACCCCGGACAGGGAACCAAGAGACCCAGTACTTC	CASSPRTGNQETQYF
few	TRBD2	TRBV4-1	TRBJ2-1	TGCGCCAGCAGCTTTAGCGGGGGGGCCGGAGATGAGCAGTTCTTC	CASSFSGGAGDEQFF
.	.	TRBV30	TRBJ1-6	TGTGCCTGGAAGGCGAGCTCCTATAATTCACCCCTCCACTTT	CAWKASSYNSPLHF
.	TRBD1	TRBV5-1	TRBJ1-1	TGCGCCAGCGGGGCAGGGGGCACGGGAGGCACTGAAGCTTTCTTT	CASGAGGTGGTEAFF
.	TRBD1	TRBV6-1	TRBJ1-1	TGTGCCAGCAGTGAAGGACAGGGAACAAGAGCTTTCTTT	CASSEGQGTRAFF